Shown below are 21 T cell receptor beta chains from a single sample sequenced in a study of technical replicates of blood from a few donors. Produced via immunoSEQ multiplex PCR; TCRdb's table is partial and in-frame only. The sample lists about 54,000 clones, roughly 94% occurring once. Specimen: T cells isolated from PBMCs. Source of these receptors: a human donor in good health.

V and J are TRBV7-9 and TRBJ2-1; TRBD1 agrees at 11 bases. CDR3 length: 15 amino acids. The V gene end was trimmed by 5 bases and the J gene end by 7 bases; junction bases not matched to a gene: 7. The germline V gene encodes CDR1 SEHNR and CDR2 FQNEAQ (reference sequence). CDR3 nucleotides: TGTGCCAGCAGCGGGACAGGGGGGGATCTGAATGAGCAGTTCTTC. Its translation: CASSGTGGDLNEQFF. The full variable domain, its missing parts supplied by reference TRBV7-9 and TRBJ2-1, is DTGVSQNPRHKITKRGQNVTFRCDPISEHNRLYWYRQTLGQGPEFLTYFQNEAQLEKSRLLSDRFSAERPKGSFSTLEIQRTEQGDSAMYLCASSGTGGDLNEQFFGPGTRLTVL.

The V gene is TRBV15, the J gene TRBJ2-2, with 7 bases lining up with TRBD1. The germline CDR1 and CDR2 sequences are LNHNV and YYDKDF (reference sequence). The CDR3 spans 16 residues. Trimming cost V 4 bases and J 0 bases; bases outside gene matches: 5. CDR3 amino acids: CATSKGTASNTGELFF. The CDR3 nucleotides are TGTGCCACCAGCAAGGGGACAGCATCGAACACCGGGGAGCTGTTTTTT.

This clone was picked up a small number of times. The chain combines TRBV10-3 with TRBJ2-5, with 8 bases that match TRBD1. CDR1 and CDR2 (germline): ENHRY, SYGVKD. The CDR3 extends over 14 amino acids. With V trimmed by 6 bases and J by 2 bases, 5 bases remained unmatched. CDR3 sequence (DNA): TGTGCCATCAGAGCACAGGGGGTTCAAGAGACCCAGTACTTC. It codes for CAIRAQGVQETQYF.

The gene calls are TRBV5-1 and TRBJ2-1, with TRBD1 matching 11 bases. J was trimmed by 8 bases and V by 4 bases; bases with no gene match: 5. The CDR3 length is 14 residues. The germline gives CDR1 SGHRS, CDR2 YFSETQ. CDR3 sequence reads: CASSRDRGNYEQFF. Here the CDR3 DNA reads TGCGCCAGCAGCCGGGACAGGGGGAACTATGAGCAGTTCTTC.

The genes are TRBV5-1 and TRBJ1-1, with 8 bases that match TRBD1. The ends lost 2 bases at V and 11 bases at J; junction bases unmatched: 8. Germline V gene lookup returns CDR1 SGHRS and CDR2 YFSETQ. The CDR3 length is 13 residues. This chain's CDR3 is CASSLSSDRAAFF. CDR3 DNA sequence: TGCGCCAGCAGCTTATCTTCGGACAGGGCGGCTTTCTTT.

V usage is TRBV6-5 and J usage is TRBJ1-2; possible D gene TRBD1, 6 bases. Looked up from germline, CDR1 is MNHEY and CDR2 is SVGAGI. CDR3 length equals 14 residues. Trimming cost V 6 bases and J 4 bases, with 15 bases left between them. The CDR3 loop reads CASRSKGDTYGYTF. The CDR3 nucleotides read TGTGCCAGCAGATCAAAGGGGGATACCTATGGCTACACCTTC.

V is TRBV6-5 and J is TRBJ2-1; 8 bases are shared with TRBD2. V dropped 5 bases and J dropped 2; count of bases not matched to a gene: 5. In germline, CDR1 is MNHEY, CDR2 SVGAGI. The CDR3 has 15 amino acids. DNA of the CDR3: TGTGCCAGCAGTCTAGCGGGTTCTACCTACAATGAGCAGTTCTTC. Translated: CASSLAGSTYNEQFF.

V and J are TRBV6-5 and TRBJ2-1; TRBD1 aligns across 8 bases. Germline CDR1 MNHEY, CDR2 SVGAGI. The CDR3 is 15 amino acids. V dropped 4 bases and J dropped 4; count of bases not matched to a gene: 6. The chain's CDR3 is CASSSQGGFYNEQFF. The CDR3 DNA follows: TGTGCCAGCAGTTCACAGGGGGGCTTTTACAATGAGCAGTTCTTC.

J is TRBJ1-1 and V is TRBV7-2; D call uncertain. CDR3 length: 16 amino acids. In germline, CDR1 is SGHTA, CDR2 FQGNSA. Trimming shortened V by 1 base and J by 2 bases, and 14 bases separated the two germline ends. The CDR3 sequence: CASSLVGNPTNTEAFF. The CDR3 DNA reads TGTGCCAGCAGCTTAGTTGGTAATCCCACAAACACTGAAGCTTTCTTT.

This chain connects TRBV28 to TRBJ1-1; TRBD1 matches at 7 bases. With 5 bases clipped from V and 1 base from J, the junction kept 7 bases outside the gene matches. This CDR3 comprises 15 residues. In germline, CDR1 is MDHEN, CDR2 SYDVKM. CDR3 DNA: TGTGCCAGCAGTGAACAGGGGTCACCGAACACTGAAGCTTTCTTT. Its translation is CASSEQGSPNTEAFF.

J is TRBJ2-5 and V is TRBV11-2; maybe TRBD1 (6 bases). This CDR3 has 14 amino acids. Trimming stripped 6 bases from V and 1 base from J, with 12 bases between. CDR1 and CDR2 from the germline V gene are SGHAT and FQNNGV. This chain's CDR3 is CASRTRGAQETQYF. Here the CDR3 DNA reads TGTGCCAGCAGAACCAGGGGCGCCCAAGAGACCCAGTACTTC.

The DNA for the CDR3 is TGTGCCAGCAGCGGACTGACAGGGACCTACGAGCAGTACTTC. Translation: CASSGLTGTYEQYF. The chain links TRBV11-2 to TRBJ2-7; 7 positions match TRBD1. CDR1 and CDR2 from the germline V gene are SGHAT and FQNNGV. The V segment lost 5 bases and the J segment 2 bases; nucleotides outside the gene matches: 6. The CDR3 totals 14 residues.

The chain is built from TRBV11-3 and TRBJ1-1, with unresolved D. The germline CDR1 and CDR2 sequences are SGHNT and YENEEA. Between the trimmed V and J ends, which lost 4 bases and 1 base, there was a span of 22 bases. The CDR3 runs 18 residues. The CDR3 loop is CASSSAGRHVSQNTEAFF. The CDR3 DNA reads as TGTGCCAGCAGCTCGGCCGGCCGACACGTTTCCCAGAACACTGAAGCTTTCTTT.

The rearrangement uses TRBV18 and TRBJ1-1, with a weak D call TRBD1 (6 bases). Trimming took off 0 bases at V and 12 bases at J, with 23 bases between the two ends. The CDR3 has 16 residues. Germline CDR1 reads KGHSH; CDR2 reads LQKENI. The CDR3 nucleotides read TGTGCCAGCTCACCACCGGGATATAACACAGGGTTCGGGTCTTTCTTT. Its translation: CASSPPGYNTGFGSFF.

The chain is built from TRBV11-2 and TRBJ2-7; D remains ambiguous. With 5 bases removed from V and 7 bases from J, the gap between germline ends came to 6 bases. CDR1 and CDR2 from the germline V gene are SGHAT and FQNNGV. The CDR3 runs to 10 residues. CDR3: CASSLKEQYF. The CDR3, as DNA: TGTGCCAGCAGCCTTAAAGAGCAGTACTTC. Using reference TRBV11-2 and TRBJ2-7 for the parts outside the CDR3, the full variable domain is EAGVAQSPRYKIIEKRQSVAFWCNPISGHATLYWYQQILGQGPKLLIQFQNNGVVDDSQLPKDRFSAERLKGVDSTLKIQPAKLEDSAVYLCASSLKEQYFGPGTRLTVT.

V gene TRBV14 combines with J gene TRBJ1-5; D is perhaps TRBD1 (6 bases). Trimming stripped 2 bases from V and 0 bases from J, with 17 bases between. The CDR3 extends over 18 amino acids. Germline CDR1 SGHDN, CDR2 FVKESK. CDR3 sequence: CASSQCPTGYYSNQPQHF. The CDR3 nucleotides are TGTGCCAGCAGCCAATGTCCGACAGGATATTATAGCAATCAGCCCCAGCATTTT. The full variable domain, rest sourced from reference TRBV14 and TRBJ1-5, is EAGVTQFPSHSVIEKGQTVTLRCDPISGHDNLYWYRRVMGKEIKFLLHFVKESKQDESGMPNNRFLAERTGGTYSTLKVQPAELEDSGVYFCASSQCPTGYYSNQPQHFGDGTRLSIL.

The V call is TRBV5-4, the J call TRBJ2-5; D unresolved. Between the trimmed V and J ends, which lost 2 bases and 5 bases, there was a span of 10 bases. The CDR3 consists of 13 residues. CDR1 is SGHNT and CDR2 is YYREEE in the germline V gene (reference sequence). The CDR3 DNA reads as TGTGCCAGCAGCTTAGACATGGGTGAGACCCAGTACTTC. Its translation is CASSLDMGETQYF.

The gene calls are TRBV28 and TRBJ2-4; tentatively, D is TRBD2 (6 bases). V was shortened by 7 bases and J by 6 bases, with 16 bases between the two germline ends. Germline values: CDR1 MDHEN, CDR2 SYDVKM. The CDR3 is made up of 14 amino acids. DNA of the CDR3: TGTGCCAGCATAGTAGACTCCGGGAGAAACATTCAGTACTTC. This encodes CASIVDSGRNIQYF. The full variable domain, rest sourced from reference TRBV28 and TRBJ2-4, is DVKVTQSSRYLVKRTGEKVFLECVQDMDHENMFWYRQDPGLGLRLIYFSYDVKMKEKGDIPEGYSVSREKKERFSLILESASTNQTSMYLCASIVDSGRNIQYFGAGTRLSVL.

The chain employs TRBV7-9 and TRBJ1-2, with 7 bases aligning to TRBD1. The CDR3 spans 16 residues. J lost 5 bases, V lost 1 base, and 10 bases had no gene match. CDR1 and CDR2 (germline): SEHNR, FQNEAQ (reference sequence). CDR3 amino acids: CASSLEGKGALYGYTF. For the CDR3, the DNA is TGTGCCAGCAGCTTAGAGGGAAAGGGGGCATTGTATGGCTACACCTTC.

This chain connects TRBV28 to TRBJ2-5, with 8 bases aligning to TRBD1. The CDR3 extends over 15 amino acids. Trimming cost V 2 bases and J 3 bases; bases outside gene matches: 5. Per germline, CDR1 MDHEN and CDR2 SYDVKM. The CDR3 coding sequence is TGTGCCAGCAGTTTAATACAGGGGGACGAAGAGACCCAGTACTTC. It translates to CASSLIQGDEETQYF.

This clone was seen a single time. The chain employs TRBV28 and TRBJ2-3, with 7 nucleotides matching TRBD2. Germline CDR1 reads MDHEN; CDR2 reads SYDVKM. The CDR3 has 14 amino acids. The ends lost 3 bases at V and 3 bases at J; junction bases unmatched: 3. The CDR3: CASSLLGGTDTQYF. The CDR3 nucleotides read TGTGCCAGCAGTTTGCTGGGGGGGACAGATACGCAGTATTTT.